This T cell receptor beta chain originates from a study of T cell repertoires in cytomegalovirus infection. One entry per CDR3 protein, called by TCRdb with MiXCR from the reads. The table records roughly 630,000 distinct CDR3 sequences, 20% to 25% of them present only once. This clonotype was counted between two and nine times. Its antigen is undetermined. This CDR3 has 17 residues. From germline, CDR1 is MNHEY and CDR2 SVGEGT. Trimming cost V 0 bases and J 3 bases, with 15 bases left between them. Findings and limits, study-wide: Ex vivo responses were dominated by HLA-C-restricted CMV-specific TCR beta clonotypes.

The sample taken for sequencing was CD8+ T cells from PBMCs. V and J are TRBV6-2 or TRBV6-3 and TRBJ1-5; D not certain. The receptor was derived from a human donor in good health (CMV status not recorded). Some clones in this sample may be carry-over from other donors' samples. DNA of the CDR3: TGTGCCAGCAGTTACTCGGGTCGTTTCGGGTACAATCAGCCCCAGCATTTT. Its translation is CASSYSGRFGYNQPQHF.